Presented here are 17 T cell receptor beta chains from one specimen sequenced in a study of identical twins listed by TCRdb under 2016. Library generation was performed with 5' RACE. The run used an Illumina HiSeq 2000. The raw public data were reprocessed by TCRdb itself: fastp quality trimming at Q25, MiXCR clonotype calling, in-frame beta chains only. Each entry merges the rows of one CDR3 protein and shows their most common DNA and genes. The sample table records fewer than 250,000 distinct CDR3 sequences; 6% to 8.5% of these occur just once. About 5.8% of the sample goes to the ten largest clones. This sample was also put to use in a study of yellow fever vaccine responses in identical twins.

Material for sequencing was CD8+ T cells sorted from blood. The receptors shown here come from a woman aged 18-35 years in good health.

The rearrangement links TRBV3-1 to TRBJ1-4, with 7 positions matching TRBD1. The CDR3 extends over 15 amino acids. Germline-derived CDR1 and CDR2 are LGHDT and YNNKEL (reference sequence). With V trimmed by 0 bases and J by 8 bases, 6 bases remained unmatched. CDR3 coding DNA: TGTGCCAGCAGCCAAGAGGAGGGGGCGCAGGAAAAACTGTTTTTT. This translates into CASSQEEGAQEKLFF. The whole variable domain, remainder taken from reference TRBV3-1 and TRBJ1-4, is DTAVSQTPKYLVTQMGNDKSIKCEQNLGHDTMYWYKQDSKKFLKIMFSYNNKELIINETVPNRFSPKSPDKAHLNLHINSLELGDSAVYFCASSQEEGAQEKLFFGSGTQLSVL.

Comments on this clonotype: A read error is likely, as this CDR3 ends without the conserved phenylalanine or tryptophan. The chain combines TRBV12-3 or TRBV12-4 with TRBJ2-7; possibly TRBD1 for D (6 bases). This CDR3 is built from 13 residues. V lost 5 bases, J lost 1 base, and 9 bases lay in between. The CDR3 sequence is CASSLTGSYEQYL. The CDR3 bases are TGTGCCAGCAGTCTCACAGGGTCCTACGAGCAGTACCTC.

This clonotype was seen at least ten times. The chain has TRBV12-5 and TRBJ2-3; D remains unclear. CDR3 length equals 11 residues. Looked up from germline, CDR1 is LGHNT and CDR2 is FRNRAP. Trimming left V 7 bases short and J 1 base short, with 3 bases between. CDR3 bases: TGTGCTAGTGCGGGCACAGATACGCAGTATTTT. Its translation: CASAGTDTQYF.

Ten or more counts support this clonotype. The chain recombines TRBV4-2 with TRBJ2-7, with a weak D call TRBD1 (6 bases). CDR1 LGHNA and CDR2 YNFKEQ come from the germline V gene. The V and J ends lost 2 bases and 7 bases respectively, with 12 bases between them. This CDR3 spans 13 amino acids. As DNA, the CDR3 is TGTGCCAGCAGCCAACTGACAGGTCGGGAGCAGTACTTC. It is translated as CASSQLTGREQYF.

This clonotype was observed many times. V and J are TRBV12-3 or TRBV12-4 and TRBJ2-3, with D uncertain. Trimming shortened V by 1 base and J by 10 bases, and 12 bases separated the two germline ends. The CDR3 is 13 amino acids. The CDR3 sequence: CASSLGSAGAQYF. In nucleotides, the CDR3 is TGTGCCAGCAGTTTAGGATCAGCTGGGGCGCAGTATTTT.

This rearrangement joins TRBV6-5 to TRBJ2-7; 7 nucleotides agree with TRBD1. After removal of 2 bases from V and 2 bases from J, the junction contained 3 bases not matched to a gene. Germline CDR1 is MNHEY and CDR2 is SVGAGI. The CDR3 extends over 14 amino acids. The chain's CDR3 is CASSYVQGAYEQYF. In DNA, the CDR3 is TGTGCCAGCAGTTACGTTCAGGGGGCCTACGAGCAGTACTTC.

The V call is TRBV11-2, the J call TRBJ2-1; a possible D gene is TRBD2 (5 bases). Germline loops: CDR1 SGHAT, CDR2 FQNNGV. The CDR3 runs 16 residues. Between the trimmed V and J ends, which lost 5 bases and 7 bases, there was a span of 21 bases. CDR3 sequence reads: CASSQRTGNKQNEQFF. The DNA of the CDR3 is TGTGCCAGCAGCCAACGGACGGGAAACAAGCAAAATGAGCAGTTCTTC.

The rearrangement joins TRBV20-1 to TRBJ1-1; 9 bases map to TRBD1. The CDR3 covers 15 residues. V lost 0 bases and J lost 2; bases outside the gene matches: 4. Germline loops: CDR1 DFQATT, CDR2 SNEGSKA (reference sequence). The chain's CDR3 is CSARDPGQGNTEAFF. The DNA for the CDR3 is TGCAGTGCTAGAGATCCGGGACAGGGTAACACTGAAGCTTTCTTT.

V usage is TRBV20-1 and J usage is TRBJ2-3; 7 positions match TRBD2. After removal of 1 base from V and 5 bases from J, the junction contained 6 bases not matched to a gene. The germline gives CDR1 DFQATT, CDR2 SNEGSKA (reference sequence). CDR3 length: 14 residues. CDR3 nucleotide sequence: TGCAGTGCTAGAGGGGCGGGAGAGGTAGATACGCAGTATTTT. Translating it yields CSARGAGEVDTQYF.

The chain joins TRBV24-1 to TRBJ2-7; 7 bases agree with TRBD1. This CDR3 region has 12 residues. V shed 7 bases and J 5 bases; nucleotides not matched to a gene: 4. Germline V gene data show CDR1 as KGHDR and CDR2 as SFDVKD. CDR3 nucleotides: TGTGCCACCAGCGACACAGGGGACGAGCAGTACTTC. It specifies CATSDTGDEQYF.

In this sample, this clonotype turned up a few times. The J gene is TRBJ2-7, the V gene TRBV15; tentatively, D is TRBD2 (6 bases). The length of the CDR3 is 13 residues. Per germline, CDR1 LNHNV and CDR2 YYDKDF (reference sequence). V was shortened by 0 bases and J by 7 bases, with 10 bases between the two germline ends. DNA for the CDR3: TGTGCCACCAGCAGAGATAGGGGAGGTGAGCAGTACTTC. It yields the protein CATSRDRGGEQYF.

This clonotype was counted only a few times. The J gene is TRBJ2-3, the V gene TRBV7-8; D unresolved. V was trimmed by 3 bases and J by 0 bases, leaving 16 bases between them. The CDR3 has 17 amino acids. Per the germline V gene, CDR1 is SGHVS and CDR2 is FQNEAQ. The CDR3 bases are TGTGCCAGCAGCTTCCTAAAGGGAATAAGTAGCACAGATACGCAGTATTTT. Protein: CASSFLKGISSTDTQYF.

The sample holds many counts of this clonotype. CDR3 loop: CASSLGSQPQHF. As DNA, the CDR3 is TGTGCCAGCAGTTTGGGGAGTCAGCCCCAGCATTTT. V and J are TRBV7-9 and TRBJ1-5, with no clear D. The V gene lost 6 bases and the J gene lost 6 bases, with 9 bases spanning the gap. Germline CDR1 and CDR2: SEHNR and FQNEAQ (reference sequence). The CDR3 extends over 12 amino acids. Using reference TRBV7-9 and TRBJ1-5 for the parts outside the CDR3, the full variable domain is DTGVSQNPRHKITKRGQNVTFRCDPISEHNRLYWYRQTLGQGPEFLTYFQNEAQLEKSRLLSDRFSAERPKGSFSTLEIQRTEQGDSAMYLCASSLGSQPQHFGDGTRLSIL.

This clonotype was detected only a few times. V and J are TRBV6-1 and TRBJ2-7; 10 nucleotides align to TRBD2. This CDR3 is built from 15 residues. The germline V gene has CDR1 MNHNS and CDR2 SASEGT. V was clipped by 1 base and J by 3 bases; unmatched bases: 3. The CDR3 reads CASSEGVAGGYEQYF. The CDR3 DNA follows: TGTGCCAGCAGTGAAGGGGTAGCGGGAGGCTACGAGCAGTACTTC.

In this sample, this clonotype turned up many times. This chain links TRBV24-1 with TRBJ2-3; TRBD2 matches 11 bases. Per germline, CDR1 KGHDR and CDR2 SFDVKD. The J segment lost 4 bases and the V segment lost 2 bases, leaving 1 base of the junction unmatched. This CDR3 has 15 residues. CDR3 amino acids: CATSDWGLAADTQYF. CDR3 sequence (DNA): TGTGCCACCAGTGATTGGGGACTAGCGGCAGATACGCAGTATTTT.

This clonotype was found many times. J is TRBJ1-5 and V is TRBV12-3 or TRBV12-4; D is undetermined. This CDR3 has 15 amino acids. Trimming shortened V by 1 base and J by 4 bases, and 11 bases separated the two germline ends. This CDR3 reads CASSLVRSFNQPQHF. In DNA, the CDR3 is TGTGCCAGCAGTTTAGTTAGGAGTTTTAATCAGCCCCAGCATTTT.

At least ten counts were recorded for this clonotype. The V call is TRBV3-1, the J call TRBJ2-5; the match to TRBD2 covers 14 bases. The germline CDR1 and CDR2 sequences are LGHDT and YNNKEL (reference sequence). J gave up 3 bases and V 4 bases, and 7 bases lay outside the gene matches. The CDR3 consists of 17 residues. The CDR3 DNA reads TGTGCCAGCAGCCTTAGACTAGCGGGGGGGATTAAAGAGACCCAGTACTTC. Protein product: CASSLRLAGGIKETQYF.